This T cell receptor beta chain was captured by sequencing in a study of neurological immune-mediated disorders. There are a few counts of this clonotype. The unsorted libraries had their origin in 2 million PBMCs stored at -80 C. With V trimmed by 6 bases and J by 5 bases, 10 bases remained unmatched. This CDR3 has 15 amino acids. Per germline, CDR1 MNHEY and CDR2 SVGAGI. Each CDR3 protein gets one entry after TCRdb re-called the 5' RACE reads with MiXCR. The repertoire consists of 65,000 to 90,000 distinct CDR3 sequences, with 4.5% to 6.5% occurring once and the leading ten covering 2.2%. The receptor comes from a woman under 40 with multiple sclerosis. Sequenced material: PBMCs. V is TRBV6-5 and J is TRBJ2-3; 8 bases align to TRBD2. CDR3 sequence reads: CASRRRGGREDTQYF. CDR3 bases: TGTGCCAGCAGACGCCGGGGGGGCCGTGAAGATACGCAGTATTTT.